A single sample gave rise to the 31 T cell receptor beta chains below, sequenced in a study of PD-1 blockade in classical Hodgkin lymphoma. As for time point: cycle 4 day 1 (C4D1), after five to seven weeks of nivolumab. Every one of the patients relapsed after autologous stem cell transplantation (brentuximab vedotin exposure was variable). Method: immunoSEQ multiplex PCR; TCRdb's copy keeps in-frame clones and lacks some. The repertoire consists of approximately 25,000 clones, with 72% occurring once and the leading ten covering roughly 3.4%. Specimen: peripheral blood mononuclear cells (PBMCs), collected before the fourth cycle of nivolumab. The receptors originated from a human donor with classical Hodgkin lymphoma.

This chain links TRBV6-6 with TRBJ2-7; D is undetermined. The CDR3 sequence is 13 residues long. Between the trimmed V and J ends, which lost 0 bases and 1 base, there was a span of 4 bases. From germline, CDR1 is MNHNY and CDR2 SVGAGI (reference sequence). This CDR3 is CASSYSMSYEQYF. Written as DNA, the CDR3 is TGTGCCAGCAGTTACTCGATGTCCTACGAGCAGTACTTC.

This clone is termed medium-sized. The chain couples TRBV29-1 to TRBJ2-7, with TRBD2 matching over 8 bases. Germline trimming cut 5 bases from V and 2 bases from J; bases unmatched to any gene: 5. This CDR3 is built from 13 residues. Germline-derived CDR1 and CDR2 are SQVTM and ANQGSEA. The CDR3 coding sequence is TGCAGCGTTAATGGCGGGAGGCCCTACGAGCAGTACTTC. This sequence encodes CSVNGGRPYEQYF.

The chain is built from TRBV5-1 and TRBJ2-2; unclear D gene. Germline V gene sequence: CDR1 SGHRS, CDR2 YFSETQ. V lost 4 bases and J lost 1, with 5 bases in between. The length of the CDR3 is 13 residues. This CDR3 is CASSNLNTGELFF. CDR3 DNA sequence: TGCGCCAGCAGCAATCTGAACACCGGGGAGCTGTTTTTT.

The chain links TRBV7-2 to TRBJ2-5, with D possibly matching TRBD2 (6 bases). The CDR3 is made up of 18 amino acids. Per the germline V gene, CDR1 is SGHTA and CDR2 is FQGNSA. With 1 base removed from V and 2 bases from J, the gap between germline ends came to 20 bases. The CDR3 region is CASSLGLGGGIRQETQYF. CDR3 nucleotide sequence: TGTGCCAGCAGCTTAGGGTTGGGTGGAGGGATCCGACAAGAGACCCAGTACTTC. The full variable domain, rest sourced from reference TRBV7-2 and TRBJ2-5, is GAGVSQSPSNKVTEKGKDVELRCDPISGHTALYWYRQSLGQGLEFLIYFQGNSAPDKSGLPSDRFSAERTGGSVSTLTIQRTQQEDSAVYLCASSLGLGGGIRQETQYFGPGTRLLVL.

The chain employs TRBV4-2 and TRBJ1-4; D gene uncertain. The CDR3 sequence is 12 residues long. The V gene lost 5 bases and the J gene lost 0 bases, with 1 base spanning the gap. Germline assignment: CDR1 LGHNA and CDR2 YNFKEQ. The CDR3 region has the DNA TGTGCCAGCAGCGCAACTAATGAAAAACTGTTTTTT. This gives the protein CASSATNEKLFF.

This rearrangement joins TRBV19 to TRBJ2-3, with 9 bases lining up with TRBD2. The CDR3 is made up of 18 amino acids. Per germline, CDR1 LNHDA and CDR2 SQIVND (reference sequence). Trimming at V came to 1 base and at J to 0 bases, leaving 8 bases not matched to a gene. CDR3 coding DNA: TGTGCCAGTAGTATAGCTAGCGGGGCCCGTTCTAGCACAGATACGCAGTATTTT. Protein: CASSIASGARSSTDTQYF.

V is TRBV6-4 and J is TRBJ1-5, with a possible D match to TRBD1 (5 bases). Germline assignment: CDR1 MRHNA and CDR2 SNTAGT. The CDR3 sequence is 13 residues long. V gave up 6 bases and J gave up 6 bases, with 12 bases separating them. Here the CDR3 DNA reads TGTGCCAGCAGCAGGGAGGAAGGTCAGCCCCAGCATTTT. This encodes CASSREEGQPQHF.

The rearrangement joins TRBV29-1 to TRBJ1-2, with D maybe TRBD1 (5 bases). Germline CDR1 reads SQVTM; CDR2 reads ANQGSEA. Trimming removed 0 bases from V and 4 bases from J, with 6 bases in between. The CDR3 consists of 12 residues. The CDR3 DNA sequence: TGCAGCGTTGAAGACAGGGTCTATGGCTACACCTTC. Amino acids: CSVEDRVYGYTF. Full variable domain (missing parts from reference TRBV29-1 and TRBJ1-2): SAVISQKPSRDICQRGTSLTIQCQVDSQVTMMFWYRQQPGQSLTLIATANQGSEATYESGFVIDKFPISRPNLTFSTLTVSNMSPEDSSIYLCSVEDRVYGYTFGSGTRLTVV.

The genes are TRBV6-5 and TRBJ1-6; D remains ambiguous. Germline-derived CDR1 and CDR2 are MNHEY and SVGAGI. The CDR3 has 13 residues. V lost 0 bases and J 7 bases, leaving 4 bases between the germline ends. CDR3 coding DNA: TGTGCCAGCAGTTACTCGGGGAATTCACCCCTCCACTTT. Its translation is CASSYSGNSPLHF.

The genes are TRBV28 and TRBJ1-5; D gene ambiguous. Trimming took 3 bases from V and 6 from J, leaving 15 bases between them. Germline values: CDR1 MDHEN, CDR2 SYDVKM. This CDR3 has 15 amino acids. The CDR3 spells CASSLAMTKSQPQHF. The DNA for the CDR3 is TGTGCCAGCAGTTTGGCCATGACCAAAAGTCAGCCCCAGCATTTT. Filled out from reference TRBV28 and TRBJ1-5, the complete variable domain reads DVKVTQSSRYLVKRTGEKVFLECVQDMDHENMFWYRQDPGLGLRLIYFSYDVKMKEKGDIPEGYSVSREKKERFSLILESASTNQTSMYLCASSLAMTKSQPQHFGDGTRLSIL.

V usage is TRBV2 and J usage is TRBJ2-2; 10 positions match TRBD1. From germline, CDR1 is SNHLY and CDR2 FYNNEI. The CDR3 loop spans 16 amino acids. J gave up 4 bases and V 1 base, and 3 bases lay outside the gene matches. In DNA form, the CDR3 reads TGTGCCAGCAGTGAAGAAGGGACAGGGGTCACCGGGGAGCTGTTTTTT. Translated: CASSEEGTGVTGELFF.

The V and J genes are TRBV6-6 and TRBJ2-6, with D perhaps matching TRBD1 (6 bases). The CDR3 is 16 amino acids. V was trimmed by 2 bases and J by 0 bases, leaving 8 bases between them. The germline gives CDR1 MNHNY, CDR2 SVGAGI (reference sequence). The CDR3 is CASSYLQGSGANVLTF. In DNA, the CDR3 is TGTGCCAGCAGTTACCTACAGGGCTCTGGGGCCAACGTCCTGACTTTC.

V and J are TRBV4-2 and TRBJ1-5, with TRBD1 as a possible D gene (5 bases). The V end was cut by 4 bases, the J end by 4 bases, with 8 bases between. Germline V CDR1 and CDR2: LGHNA, YNFKEQ. CDR3 length: 13 residues. CDR3 loop: CASSPDRNQPQHF. The CDR3 nucleotides are TGTGCCAGCAGCCCAGACAGAAATCAGCCCCAGCATTTT.

V and J are TRBV7-6 and TRBJ2-7; maybe TRBD1 (6 bases). The CDR3 covers 14 residues. Germline V gene lookup returns CDR1 SGHVS and CDR2 FNYEAQ. Trimming cost V 6 bases and J 6 bases, with 18 bases left between them. The CDR3 protein is CASSLGPGDGEQYF. As DNA, the CDR3 is TGTGCCAGCAGTCTTGGACCAGGGGACGGCGAGCAGTACTTC. The full variable domain, with the rest looked up from reference TRBV7-6 and TRBJ2-7, is GAGVSQSPRYKVTKRGQDVALRCDPISGHVSLYWYRQALGQGPEFLTYFNYEAQQDKSGLPNDRFSAERPEGSISTLTIQRTEQRDSAMYRCASSLGPGDGEQYFGPGTRLTVT.

This chain joins TRBV27 and TRBJ1-1; 11 bases are a match to TRBD1. From germline, CDR1 is MNHEY and CDR2 SMNVEV (reference sequence). The CDR3 is 16 amino acids. With V trimmed by 2 bases and J by 5 bases, 7 bases remained unmatched. The CDR3 sequence: CASSLVPGQGATEAFF. CDR3 bases: TGTGCCAGCAGTTTAGTCCCCGGACAGGGGGCGACTGAAGCTTTCTTT.

The rearrangement links TRBV6-1 to TRBJ1-1; D remains ambiguous. Germline assignment: CDR1 MNHNS and CDR2 SASEGT. The CDR3 is made up of 13 amino acids. V lost 6 bases and J lost 1, with 9 bases in between. The CDR3 protein is CASSMPANTEAFF. Here the CDR3 DNA reads TGTGCCAGCAGCATGCCGGCGAACACTGAAGCTTTCTTT.

Concerning this clone: With a much larger clone just one base away, this may be a read error. The CDR3 DNA sequence: TGCACCAGCAGTTACAATACGGAAGGATATGGCTACACCTTC. It encodes CTSSYNTEGYGYTF. The V gene is TRBV1, the J gene TRBJ1-2. TRBV1 represents a pseudogene. This CDR3 contains 14 residues.

The rearrangement joins TRBV19 to TRBJ2-2, with 9 bases lining up with TRBD1. CDR1 is LNHDA and CDR2 is SQIVND in the germline V gene (reference sequence). Trimming at V came to 1 base and at J to 5 bases, leaving 2 bases not matched to a gene. The CDR3 is made up of 15 amino acids. The DNA of the CDR3 is TGTGCCAGTAGTATAGTTGACAGGGGGACCGGGGAGCTGTTTTTT. Its protein product is CASSIVDRGTGELFF.

This rearrangement joins TRBV30 to TRBJ2-3; D not certain. CDR3 size: 14 residues. CDR1 is GTSNPN, CDR2 SVGIG, per germline (reference sequence). V was cut by 5 bases and J by 2 bases, with 14 bases left in between. The chain's CDR3 is CAWAIGLLTDTQYF. The DNA of the CDR3 is TGTGCCTGGGCTATAGGATTACTCACAGATACGCAGTATTTT.

V and J are TRBV7-6 and TRBJ1-2; no clear D gene. V dropped 1 base and J dropped 2 bases, with 5 bases sitting between them. CDR1 is SGHVS and CDR2 is FNYEAQ in the germline V gene. CDR3 length: 13 residues. The DNA of the CDR3 is TGTGCCAGCAGCTTAGGCGGAAACTATGGCTACACCTTC. This sequence encodes CASSLGGNYGYTF.

V is TRBV5-5 and J is TRBJ2-2; D gene uncertain. This CDR3 is built from 16 residues. The V end lost 1 base, the J end lost 5 bases, and 15 bases lay between the germline ends. Germline loops: CDR1 SGHKS, CDR2 YYEKEE (reference sequence). The CDR3 region has the DNA TGTGCCAGCAGCTTGTTCTTTGGGTCGCGGACCGGGGAGCTGTTTTTT. This translates into CASSLFFGSRTGELFF. Drawing the rest from reference TRBV5-5 and TRBJ2-2, the complete variable domain is DAGVTQSPTHLIKTRGQQVTLRCSPISGHKSVSWYQQVLGQGPQFIFQYYEKEERGRGNFPDRFSARQFPNYSSELNVNALLLGDSALYLCASSLFFGSRTGELFFGEGSRLTVL.

This CDR3 reads CASSWGQGNYGYTF. The CDR3 DNA reads as TGTGCCAGCAGCTGGGGACAGGGTAACTATGGCTACACCTTC. The chain is built from TRBV5-5 and TRBJ1-2; 9 bases match TRBD1. This CDR3 has 14 residues. Germline CDR1 reads SGHKS; CDR2 reads YYEKEE (reference sequence). V lost 3 bases, J lost 1 base, and 1 base stayed unmatched.

This chain uses TRBV5-4 with TRBJ2-7, with 12 positions matching TRBD2. Trimming took 4 bases from V and 2 from J; bases not matched to a gene: 4. The CDR3 is 15 residues long. Germline CDR1 and CDR2: SGHNT and YYREEE (reference sequence). The CDR3 nucleotides are TGTGCCAGCAGCCCCGGACTAGCGGGAACCTACGAGCAGTACTTC. Translating gives CASSPGLAGTYEQYF.

The chain carries TRBV9 and TRBJ2-3; no clear D. Trimming removed 0 bases from V and 6 bases from J, with 14 bases in between. Germline V CDR1 and CDR2: SGDLS, YYNGEE. The CDR3 covers 15 residues. This CDR3 reads CASSVEAYLSDTQYF. The CDR3 nucleotides are TGTGCCAGCAGCGTAGAGGCCTACCTTTCTGATACGCAGTATTTT.

The chain carries TRBV10-3 and TRBJ1-2; maybe TRBD1 (5 bases). Germline V lookup: CDR1 ENHRY, CDR2 SYGVKD. Trimming cost V 3 bases and J 3 bases, with 8 bases left between them. This CDR3 has 13 amino acids. The CDR3 here is CAISEQEDYGYTF. CDR3 in DNA: TGTGCCATCAGTGAACAGGAGGACTATGGCTACACCTTC.

The rearrangement links TRBV7-9 to TRBJ2-3; D is tentatively TRBD1 or TRBD2 (6 bases each). The CDR3 runs to 15 residues. V was clipped by 2 bases and J by 0 bases, with 9 bases between them. The germline V gene has CDR1 SEHNR and CDR2 FQNEAQ (reference sequence). The DNA for the CDR3 is TGTGCCAGCAGCTTAAGGGGGACTAGCACAGATACGCAGTATTTT. This gives the protein CASSLRGTSTDTQYF. The entire variable domain, with the rest obtained from reference TRBV7-9 and TRBJ2-3, is as follows: DTGVSQNPRHKITKRGQNVTFRCDPISEHNRLYWYRQTLGQGPEFLTYFQNEAQLEKSRLLSDRFSAERPKGSFSTLEIQRTEQGDSAMYLCASSLRGTSTDTQYFGPGTRLTVL.

The chain has TRBV28 and TRBJ1-5; no definite D call. Trimming shortened V by 10 bases and J by 2 bases, and 12 bases separated the two germline ends. The CDR3 consists of 13 residues. Germline V lookup: CDR1 MDHEN, CDR2 SYDVKM. The CDR3 DNA reads as TGTGCCACGGAAGGGCTCCGCAATCAGCCCCAGCATTTT. Its protein product is CATEGLRNQPQHF.

CDR3 DNA: TGTGCTAGTGGTTTGGAGGGGGGAGGAAACACCATATATTTT. Amino acid sequence: CASGLEGGGNTIYF. The rearrangement joins TRBV12-5 to TRBJ1-3; TRBD1 might be the D (6 bases). This CDR3 region has 14 residues. Trimming removed 1 base from V and 4 bases from J, with 8 bases in between. CDR1 and CDR2 (germline): LGHNT, FRNRAP.

V and J are TRBV27 and TRBJ1-2; 9 positions match TRBD1. The CDR3 has 15 residues. Per the germline V gene, CDR1 is MNHEY and CDR2 is SMNVEV (reference sequence). V dropped 6 bases and J dropped 6; count of bases not matched to a gene: 11. For the CDR3, the DNA is TGTGCCAGCAGAAAATGGGACAGGGAGGGGAATGGCTACACCTTC. As protein: CASRKWDREGNGYTF.

This clone has only one observation. V gene TRBV11-3 combines with J gene TRBJ2-3, with a possible D match to TRBD1 (6 bases). With 4 bases removed from V and 2 bases from J, the gap between germline ends came to 16 bases. Germline V gene lookup returns CDR1 SGHNT and CDR2 YENEEA. This CDR3 has 16 residues. Written as DNA, the CDR3 is TGTGCCAGCAGCTGGAAAGAACAGGGTACCACAGATACGCAGTATTTT. Protein product: CASSWKEQGTTDTQYF.

This chain uses TRBV11-2 with TRBJ2-1; D not resolved. The V end lost 4 bases, the J end lost 5 bases, and 9 bases lay between the germline ends. CDR1 SGHAT and CDR2 FQNNGV come from the germline V gene. This CDR3 comprises 13 residues. CDR3 in amino acids: CASSSDRDNEQFF. The DNA of the CDR3 is TGTGCCAGCAGCTCGGACCGAGACAATGAGCAGTTCTTC.